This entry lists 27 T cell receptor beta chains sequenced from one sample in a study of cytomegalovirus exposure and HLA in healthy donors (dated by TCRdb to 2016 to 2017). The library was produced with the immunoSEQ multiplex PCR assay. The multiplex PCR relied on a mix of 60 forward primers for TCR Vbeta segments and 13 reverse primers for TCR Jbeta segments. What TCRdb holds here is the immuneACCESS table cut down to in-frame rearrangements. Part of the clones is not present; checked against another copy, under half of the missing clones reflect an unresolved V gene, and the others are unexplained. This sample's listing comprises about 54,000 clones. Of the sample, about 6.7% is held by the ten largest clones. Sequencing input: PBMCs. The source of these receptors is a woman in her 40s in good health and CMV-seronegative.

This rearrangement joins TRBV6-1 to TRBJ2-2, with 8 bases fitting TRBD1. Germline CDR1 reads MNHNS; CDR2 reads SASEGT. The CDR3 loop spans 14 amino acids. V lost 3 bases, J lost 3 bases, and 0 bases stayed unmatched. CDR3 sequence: CASSDRGHTGELFF. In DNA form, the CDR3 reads TGTGCCAGCAGTGACAGGGGGCACACCGGGGAGCTGTTTTTT.

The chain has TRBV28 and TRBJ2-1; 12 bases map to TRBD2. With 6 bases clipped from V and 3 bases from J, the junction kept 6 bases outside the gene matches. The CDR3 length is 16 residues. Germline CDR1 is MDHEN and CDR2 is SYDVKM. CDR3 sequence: CASRPLLAGGYNEQFF. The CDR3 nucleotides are TGTGCCAGCAGGCCCTTACTAGCGGGAGGCTACAATGAGCAGTTCTTC.

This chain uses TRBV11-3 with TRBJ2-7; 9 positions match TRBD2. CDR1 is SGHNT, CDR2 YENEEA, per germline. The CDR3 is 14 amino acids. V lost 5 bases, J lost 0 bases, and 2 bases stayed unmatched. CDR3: CASSLSGSSYEQYF. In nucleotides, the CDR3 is TGTGCCAGCAGCCTTAGCGGGAGCTCCTACGAGCAGTACTTC. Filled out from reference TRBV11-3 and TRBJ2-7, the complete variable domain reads EAGVVQSPRYKIIEKKQPVAFWCNPISGHNTLYWYLQNLGQGPELLIRYENEEAVDDSQLPKDRFSAERLKGVDSTLKIQPAELGDSAVYLCASSLSGSSYEQYFGPGTRLTVT.

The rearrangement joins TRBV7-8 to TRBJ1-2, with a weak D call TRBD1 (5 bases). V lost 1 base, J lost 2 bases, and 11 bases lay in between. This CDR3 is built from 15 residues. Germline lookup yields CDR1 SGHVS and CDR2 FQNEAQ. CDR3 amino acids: CASSLGSRQNYGYTF. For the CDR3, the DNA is TGTGCCAGCAGCTTAGGGTCGAGACAGAACTATGGCTACACCTTC.

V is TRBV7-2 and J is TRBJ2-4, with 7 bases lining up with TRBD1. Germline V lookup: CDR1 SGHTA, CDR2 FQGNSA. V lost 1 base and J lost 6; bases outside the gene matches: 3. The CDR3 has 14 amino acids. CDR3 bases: TGTGCCAGCAGCTTAGTGGCAGGGGGAAACATTCAGTACTTC. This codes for CASSLVAGGNIQYF.

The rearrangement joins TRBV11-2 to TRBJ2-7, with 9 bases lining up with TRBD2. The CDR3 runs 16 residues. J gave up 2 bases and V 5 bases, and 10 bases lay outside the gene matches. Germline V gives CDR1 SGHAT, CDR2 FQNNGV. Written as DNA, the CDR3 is TGTGCCAGCAGCCGGACAGCTCTAGCGGGAACCTACGAGCAGTACTTC. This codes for CASSRTALAGTYEQYF.

CDR3 in DNA: TGTGCCAGTAGTGCCATCAACGTGGGCCCCTCAGGGGTTCGCTCTGGGGCCAACGTCCTGACTTTC. This codes for CASSAINVGPSGVRSGANVLTF. The gene calls are TRBV19 and TRBJ2-6; perhaps TRBD1 as D (6 bases). V was pared by 5 bases and J by 0 bases, with 29 bases between. CDR1 is LNHDA and CDR2 is SQIVND in the germline V gene (reference sequence). The CDR3 is 22 residues long.

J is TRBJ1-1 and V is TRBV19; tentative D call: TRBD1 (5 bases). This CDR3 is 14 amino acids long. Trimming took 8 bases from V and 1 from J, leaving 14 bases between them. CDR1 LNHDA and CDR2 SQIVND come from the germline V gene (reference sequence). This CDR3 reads CASRQGWGNTEAFF. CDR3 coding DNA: TGTGCCAGTCGGCAGGGTTGGGGGAACACTGAAGCTTTCTTT.

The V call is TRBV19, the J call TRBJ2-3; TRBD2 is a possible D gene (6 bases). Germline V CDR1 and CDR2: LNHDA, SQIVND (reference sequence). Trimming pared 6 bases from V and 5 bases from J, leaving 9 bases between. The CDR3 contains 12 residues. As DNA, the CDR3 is TGTGCCAGTAGGGAAGCGGGAGATACGCAGTATTTT. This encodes CASREAGDTQYF. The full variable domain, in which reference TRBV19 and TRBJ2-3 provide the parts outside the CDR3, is DGGITQSPKYLFRKEGQNVTLSCEQNLNHDAMYWYRQDPGQGLRLIYYSQIVNDFQKGDIAEGYSVSREKKESFPLTVTSAQKNPTAFYLCASREAGDTQYFGPGTRLTVL.

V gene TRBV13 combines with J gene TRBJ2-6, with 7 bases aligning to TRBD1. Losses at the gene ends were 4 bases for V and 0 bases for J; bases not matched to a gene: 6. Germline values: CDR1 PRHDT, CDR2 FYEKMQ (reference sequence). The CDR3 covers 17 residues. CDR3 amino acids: CASSYDRDPSGANVLTF. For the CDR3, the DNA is TGTGCCAGCAGCTACGACAGGGACCCCTCTGGGGCCAACGTCCTGACTTTC.

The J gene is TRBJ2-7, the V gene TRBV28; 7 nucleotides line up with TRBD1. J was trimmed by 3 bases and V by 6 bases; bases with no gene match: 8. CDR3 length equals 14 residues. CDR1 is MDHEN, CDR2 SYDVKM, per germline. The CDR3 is CASRTTGNLYEQYF. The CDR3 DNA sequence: TGTGCCAGCAGGACGACAGGGAACCTCTACGAGCAGTACTTC.

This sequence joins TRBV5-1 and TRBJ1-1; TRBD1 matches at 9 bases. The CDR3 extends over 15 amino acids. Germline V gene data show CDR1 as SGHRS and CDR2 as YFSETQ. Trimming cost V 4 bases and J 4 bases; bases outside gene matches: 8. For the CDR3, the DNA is TGCGCCAGCAGCAACACAGGGGGCATCGGCACTGAAGCTTTCTTT. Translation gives CASSNTGGIGTEAFF.

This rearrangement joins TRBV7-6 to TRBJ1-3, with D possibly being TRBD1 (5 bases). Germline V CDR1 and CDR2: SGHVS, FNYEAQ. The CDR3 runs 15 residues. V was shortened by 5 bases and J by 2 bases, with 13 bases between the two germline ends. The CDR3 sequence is CASSQSGGPGNTIYF. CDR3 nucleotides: TGTGCCAGCAGCCAAAGCGGGGGTCCTGGAAACACCATATATTTT. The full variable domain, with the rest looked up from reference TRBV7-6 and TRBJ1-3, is GAGVSQSPRYKVTKRGQDVALRCDPISGHVSLYWYRQALGQGPEFLTYFNYEAQQDKSGLPNDRFSAERPEGSISTLTIQRTEQRDSAMYRCASSQSGGPGNTIYFGEGSWLTVV.

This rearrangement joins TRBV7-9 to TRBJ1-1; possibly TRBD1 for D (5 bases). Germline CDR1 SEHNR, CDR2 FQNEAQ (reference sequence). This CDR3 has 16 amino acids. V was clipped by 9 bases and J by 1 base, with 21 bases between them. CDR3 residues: CASPSGGIGQNTEAFF. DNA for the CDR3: TGTGCCAGTCCCTCGGGGGGGATTGGACAGAACACTGAAGCTTTCTTT.

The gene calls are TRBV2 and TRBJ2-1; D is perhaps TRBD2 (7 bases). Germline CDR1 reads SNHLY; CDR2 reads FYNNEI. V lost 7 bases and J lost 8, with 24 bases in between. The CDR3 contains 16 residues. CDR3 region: CASIPGGGRDPDEQFF. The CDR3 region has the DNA TGTGCCAGCATCCCGGGGGGCGGGCGCGATCCCGATGAGCAGTTCTTC.

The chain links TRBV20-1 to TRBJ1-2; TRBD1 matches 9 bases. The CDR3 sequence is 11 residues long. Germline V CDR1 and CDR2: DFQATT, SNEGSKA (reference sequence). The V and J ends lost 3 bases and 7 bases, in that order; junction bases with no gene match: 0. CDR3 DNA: TGCAGTGCTAGGACAGGGGGTGGCTACACCTTC. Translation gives CSARTGGGYTF.

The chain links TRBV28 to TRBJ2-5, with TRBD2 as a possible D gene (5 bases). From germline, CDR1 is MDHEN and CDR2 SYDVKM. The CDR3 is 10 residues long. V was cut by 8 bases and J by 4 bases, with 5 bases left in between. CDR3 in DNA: TGTGCCAGCGGGAGAGAGACCCAGTACTTC. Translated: CASGRETQYF.

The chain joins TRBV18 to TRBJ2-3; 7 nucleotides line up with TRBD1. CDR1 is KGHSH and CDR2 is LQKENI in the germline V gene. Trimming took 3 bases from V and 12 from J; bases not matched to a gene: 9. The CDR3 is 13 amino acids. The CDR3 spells CASSPLTGARQYF. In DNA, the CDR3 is TGTGCCAGCTCACCCCTCACAGGGGCGAGACAGTATTTT.

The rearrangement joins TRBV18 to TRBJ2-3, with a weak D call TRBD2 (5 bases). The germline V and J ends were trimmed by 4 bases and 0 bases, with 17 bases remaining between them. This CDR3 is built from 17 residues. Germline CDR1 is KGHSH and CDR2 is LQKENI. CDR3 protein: CASSLFPVATSTDTQYF. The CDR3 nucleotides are TGTGCCAGCTCACTTTTTCCGGTAGCGACTAGCACAGATACGCAGTATTTT.

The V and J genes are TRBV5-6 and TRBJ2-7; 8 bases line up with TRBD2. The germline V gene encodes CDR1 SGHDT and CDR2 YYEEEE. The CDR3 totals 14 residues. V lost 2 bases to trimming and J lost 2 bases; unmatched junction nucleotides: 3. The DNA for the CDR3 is TGTGCCAGCAGCTTAGCGGGGGTAGCCTACGAGCAGTACTTC. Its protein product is CASSLAGVAYEQYF. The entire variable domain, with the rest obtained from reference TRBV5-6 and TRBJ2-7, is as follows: DAGVTQSPTHLIKTRGQQVTLRCSPKSGHDTVSWYQQALGQGPQFIFQYYEEEERQRGNFPDRFSGHQFPNYSSELNVNALLLGDSALYLCASSLAGVAYEQYFGPGTRLTVT.

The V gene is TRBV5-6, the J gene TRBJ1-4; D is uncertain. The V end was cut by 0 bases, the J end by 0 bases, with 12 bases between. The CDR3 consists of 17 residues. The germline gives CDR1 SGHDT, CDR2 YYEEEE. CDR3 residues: CASSLGEQPATNEKLFF. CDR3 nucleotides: TGTGCCAGCAGCTTGGGGGAGCAGCCTGCAACTAATGAAAAACTGTTTTTT.

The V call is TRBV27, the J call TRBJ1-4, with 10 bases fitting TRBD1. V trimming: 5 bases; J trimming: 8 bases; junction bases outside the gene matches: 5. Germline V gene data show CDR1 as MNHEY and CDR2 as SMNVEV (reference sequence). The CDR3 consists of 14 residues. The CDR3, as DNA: TGTGCCAGCAGTCGCAGGGACAGGGGCGAAAAACTGTTTTTT. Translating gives CASSRRDRGEKLFF. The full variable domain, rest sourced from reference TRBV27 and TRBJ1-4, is EAQVTQNPRYLITVTGKKLTVTCSQNMNHEYMSWYRQDPGLGLRQIYYSMNVEVTDKGDVPEGYKVSRKEKRNFPLILESPSPNQTSLYFCASSRRDRGEKLFFGSGTQLSVL.

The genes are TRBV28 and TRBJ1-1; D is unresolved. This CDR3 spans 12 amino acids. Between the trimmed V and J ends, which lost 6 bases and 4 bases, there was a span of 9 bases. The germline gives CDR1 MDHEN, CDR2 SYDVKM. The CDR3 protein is CASRVGSTEAFF. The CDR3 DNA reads TGTGCCAGCAGGGTCGGGAGCACTGAAGCTTTCTTT.

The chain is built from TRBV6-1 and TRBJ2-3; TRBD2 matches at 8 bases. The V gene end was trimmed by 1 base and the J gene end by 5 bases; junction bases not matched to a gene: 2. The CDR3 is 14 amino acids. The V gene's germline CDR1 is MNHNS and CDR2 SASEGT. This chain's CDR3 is CASSEGLARDTQYF. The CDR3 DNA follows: TGTGCCAGCAGTGAAGGACTAGCGCGAGATACGCAGTATTTT.

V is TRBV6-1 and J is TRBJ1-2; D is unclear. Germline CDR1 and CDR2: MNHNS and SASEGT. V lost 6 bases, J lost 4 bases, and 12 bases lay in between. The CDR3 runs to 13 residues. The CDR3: CASRHDGSYGYTF. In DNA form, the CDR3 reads TGTGCCAGCAGGCACGACGGGAGCTATGGCTACACCTTC.

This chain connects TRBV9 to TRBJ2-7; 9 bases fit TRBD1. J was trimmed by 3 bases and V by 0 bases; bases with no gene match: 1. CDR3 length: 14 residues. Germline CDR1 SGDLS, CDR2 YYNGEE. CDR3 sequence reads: CASSVGDRVYEQYF. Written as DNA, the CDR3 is TGTGCCAGCAGCGTAGGGGACAGGGTCTACGAGCAGTACTTC.

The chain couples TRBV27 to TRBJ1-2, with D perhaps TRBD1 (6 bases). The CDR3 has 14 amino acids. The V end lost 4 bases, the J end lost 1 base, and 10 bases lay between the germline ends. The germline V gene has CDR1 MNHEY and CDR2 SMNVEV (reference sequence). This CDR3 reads CASSSGHLNYGYTF. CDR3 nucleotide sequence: TGTGCCAGCAGTTCGGGACACCTTAACTATGGCTACACCTTC.